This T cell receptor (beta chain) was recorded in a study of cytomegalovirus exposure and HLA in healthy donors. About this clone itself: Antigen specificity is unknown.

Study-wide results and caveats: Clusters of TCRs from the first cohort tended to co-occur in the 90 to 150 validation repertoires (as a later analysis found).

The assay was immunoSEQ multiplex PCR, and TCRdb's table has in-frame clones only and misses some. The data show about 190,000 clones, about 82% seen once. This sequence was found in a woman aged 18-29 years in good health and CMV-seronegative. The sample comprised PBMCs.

CDR3 residues: CASSSDRGETQYF. The CDR3 DNA follows: TGTGCCAGCTCATCAGACAGGGGAGAGACCCAGTACTTC. The chain joins TRBV18 to TRBJ2-5; 8 bases are a match to TRBD1. The germline V gene encodes CDR1 KGHSH and CDR2 LQKENI. The CDR3 consists of 13 residues. V dropped 5 bases and J dropped 4; count of bases not matched to a gene: 3.